A single sample gave rise to the 10 T cell receptor delta chains below, sequenced in a study of Vδ1+ human thymocytes. Findings of the study overall: In the thymus, TRG and TRD repertoires looked highly polyclonal with Gaussian CDR3 lengths.

The template was reverse-transcribed extracted RNA. CDR3 amplicons came from multiplex PCR with pooled V-gene forward and constant-region reverse primers. TCRdb ran CATT on the multiplex PCR reads. The data show fewer than 30,000 delta-chain clones, with 6% to 8% seen just once and 0.8% to 1% held by the top ten. For these TCRs, the target antigens are not known. The specimen was Vdelta1+ gamma-delta thymocytes from the thymus. Noted subset: FACS-sorted CD3+ TCRalphabeta- TCRVdelta1+ TCRVdelta2- thymocytes. The receptors originated from a girl in the first two years of life who had congenital heart surgery.

This clone was counted a few times. The V and J genes are TRDV1 and TRDJ1; perhaps TRDD3 as D (5 bases). The length of the CDR3 is 19 residues. Germline-derived CDR1 and CDR2 are TSWWSYY and QGS. V lost 4 bases, J lost 2 bases, and 26 bases lay in between. In DNA form, the CDR3 reads TGTGCTCTTGGGGCCACGACGAGTGGGGACCCGATATATACCGATAAACTCATCTTT. Residues: CALGATTSGDPIYTDKLIF.

This chain uses TRDV1 with TRDJ1; D unresolved. The CDR3 loop spans 18 amino acids. The germline V and J ends were trimmed by 0 bases and 2 bases, with 19 bases remaining between them. Looked up from germline, CDR1 is TSWWSYY and CDR2 is QGS. DNA for the CDR3: TGTGCTCTTGGGGAACTTAACCCGGGACTCCCTCAGACCGATAAACTCATCTTT. As protein: CALGELNPGLPQTDKLIF.

This clone was counted once. No call was made for the V gene; the J gene is TRDJ1; TRDD3, the table's D call, lacks a check against the DNA. The CDR3 contains 21 residues. The CDR3 region has the DNA TGTGCTCTTGGGGAACAGGGGGCTGGAGGGGGGGATACGCTCCACACCGATAAACTCATCTTT. The encoded protein is CALGEQGAGGGDTLHTDKLIF.

This clone has just a few counts. This rearrangement joins TRDV1 to TRDJ1; TRDD3 matches at 9 bases. Germline V gene lookup returns CDR1 TSWWSYY and CDR2 QGS. This CDR3 is built from 19 residues. Losses at the gene ends were 3 bases for V and 0 bases for J; bases not matched to a gene: 14. CDR3: CALGDMVLLAGGYTDKLIF. The CDR3 nucleotides are TGTGCTCTTGGGGATATGGTCCTCCTAGCTGGGGGATACACCGATAAACTCATCTTT.

J is TRDJ1 and V is TRDV1; 10 bases fit TRDD3. As TCRdb names no J gene, one was assigned here on the basis of a DNA match to germline. J was trimmed by 8 bases and V by 2 bases; bases with no gene match: 26. CDR3 length: 21 amino acids. CDR1 is TSWWSYY, CDR2 QGS, per germline. The CDR3 here is CALGEDTPYWGILLRKAKLIF. In DNA, the CDR3 is TGTGCTCTTGGGGAAGATACCCCCTACTGGGGGATCCTCTTGCGGAAGGCAAAACTCATCTTT.

This clone was observed a handful of times. V is TRDV1 and J is TRDJ1, with 7 bases aligning to TRDD3. J gave up 0 bases and V 2 bases, and 21 bases lay outside the gene matches. The CDR3 covers 21 residues. Germline V CDR1 and CDR2: TSWWSYY, QGS. For the CDR3, the DNA is TGTGCTCTTGGGGAAGTAGTGCATCCCGGGCTGGGGGCCCTGTACACCGATAAACTCATCTTT. Amino acids: CALGEVVHPGLGALYTDKLIF.

This chain connects TRDV1 to TRDJ1, with 8 positions matching TRDD3. Germline V gives CDR1 TSWWSYY, CDR2 QGS. Trimming cost V 3 bases and J 0 bases; bases outside gene matches: 21. This CDR3 has 21 residues. CDR3 DNA: TGTGCTCTTGGGGAGCCCTCCCTTCCGGGACTGGGGGGCCTGAACACCGATAAACTCATCTTT. Protein product: CALGEPSLPGLGGLNTDKLIF.

This clone rates as medium-sized (0.01 to 0.1%). The chain uses TRDV2 and TRDJ1, with TRDD3 identical over 7 bases. Germline lookup yields CDR1 GEAIGNYY and CDR2 EKD. CDR3 length: 13 residues. V was pared by 5 bases and J by 2 bases, with 4 bases of the junction left unmatched. CDR3 protein: CACAGGDTDKLIF. The CDR3 DNA follows: TGTGCCTGTGCGGGGGGGGATACCGATAAACTCATCTTT.

This clone was recorded a few times. The chain couples TRDV1 to TRDJ1; the D is unclear. The CDR3 is made up of 13 amino acids. Germline lookup yields CDR1 TSWWSYY and CDR2 QGS. The ends were cut back, 2 bases at V and 0 bases at J, with 4 bases in the middle. CDR3 amino acids: CALGEIYTDKLIF. For the CDR3, the DNA is TGTGCTCTTGGGGAAATCTACACCGATAAACTCATCTTT.

In its sample, this clone is medium-sized. V gene TRDV2 combines with J gene TRDJ1; a weak D match, TRDD3 (5 bases). This CDR3 is 15 amino acids long. With 0 bases removed from V and 0 bases from J, the gap between germline ends came to 10 bases. Germline V CDR1 and CDR2: GEAIGNYY, EKD. The CDR3, as DNA: TGTGCCTGTGACACCGGCTGGGTGAACACCGATAAACTCATCTTT. Its protein is CACDTGWVNTDKLIF.